The clone carrying this TCR beta chain was detected ten times or more. The data derive from a study of T cells in Graves' hyperthyroidism and ophthalmopathy. Amplified TCR beta CDR3 regions came from RNA transcripts. Carried out on the TCR CDR3, a first-round RT-PCR used the HTBI primer set. TCRdb recomputed calls from the multiplex PCR reads with MiXCR, one row per CDR3 protein. The sample shows approximately 380,000 distinct CDR3 sequences, more than 12% of them seen only once. The germline V and J ends were trimmed by 2 bases and 1 base, with 15 bases remaining between them. The CDR3 is made up of 16 amino acids. The germline gives CDR1 DFQATT, CDR2 SNEGSKA (reference sequence).

This clonotype originated in a man aged 50 to 60 with Graves' ophthalmopathy. The rearrangement uses TRBV20-1 and TRBJ2-4, with a tentative D call TRBD1 (6 bases). Material: blood. In nucleotides, the CDR3 is TGCAGTGCTAGAACTCACAGGGCCCAGGCCAAAAACATTCAGTACTTC. It specifies CSARTHRAQAKNIQYF.